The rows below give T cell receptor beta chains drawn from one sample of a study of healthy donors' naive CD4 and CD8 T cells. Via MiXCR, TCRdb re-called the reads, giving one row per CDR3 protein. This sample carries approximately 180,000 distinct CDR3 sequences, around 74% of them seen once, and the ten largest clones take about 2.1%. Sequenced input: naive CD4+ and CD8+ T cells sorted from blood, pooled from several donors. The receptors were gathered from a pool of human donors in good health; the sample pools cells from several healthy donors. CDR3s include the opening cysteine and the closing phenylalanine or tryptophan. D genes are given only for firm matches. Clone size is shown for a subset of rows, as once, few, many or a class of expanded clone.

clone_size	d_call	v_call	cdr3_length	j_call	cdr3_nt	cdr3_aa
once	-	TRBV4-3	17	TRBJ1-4	TGCGCCAGCAGCCAAGACGTACAGGGTTCAACTAATGAAAAACTGTTTTTT	CASSQDVQGSTNEKLFF
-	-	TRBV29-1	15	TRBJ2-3	TGCAGCGCCCAAAGAGAGGGAGACCCCACAGATACGCAGTATTTT	CSAQREGDPTDTQYF
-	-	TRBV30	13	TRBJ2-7	TGTGCCTGGAGTGGCGGACAGTCCTACGAGCAGTACTTC	CAWSGGQSYEQYF
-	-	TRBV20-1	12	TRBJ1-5	TGCAGTGCCCGTAACGGGGATCAGCCCCAGCATTTT	CSARNGDQPQHF
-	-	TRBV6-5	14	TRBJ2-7	TGTGCCAGCAGTCGGGACCGTCCCTACTACGAGCAGTACTTC	CASSRDRPYYEQYF
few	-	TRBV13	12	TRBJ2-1	TGTGCCAGCAGCTCCGGGGAACTTGAGCAGTTCTTC	CASSSGELEQFF
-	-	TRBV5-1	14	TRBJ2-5	TGCGCCAGCAGCTTAAACATACTCCAAGAGACCCAGTACTTC	CASSLNILQETQYF
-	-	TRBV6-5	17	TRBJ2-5	TGTGCCAGCAGTTACCGGGGGCCAACAGGGCTGGAGGAGACCCAGTACTTC	CASSYRGPTGLEETQYF
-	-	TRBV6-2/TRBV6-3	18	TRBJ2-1	TGTGCCAGCAGTTACTCGTCCCCTGCCGGTTGGGGAAACAATGAGCAGTTCTTC	CASSYSSPAGWGNNEQFF
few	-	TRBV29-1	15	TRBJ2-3	TGCAGCGTTGAAATCGCGGGCCAATTCACAGATACGCAGTATTTT	CSVEIAGQFTDTQYF
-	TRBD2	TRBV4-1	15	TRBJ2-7	TGCGCCAGCAGCCAAGGGCTAGCGGGGGACTACGAGCAGTACTTC	CASSQGLAGDYEQYF
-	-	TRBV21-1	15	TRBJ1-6	TGTGCCAGCATCCCAAACAGGGCAGAGATACCACCCCTCCACTTT	CASIPNRAEIPPLHF
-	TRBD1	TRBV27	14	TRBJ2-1	TGTGCCAGCAGTTTGACAGGGGGCTGGAATGAGCAGTTCTTC	CASSLTGGWNEQFF
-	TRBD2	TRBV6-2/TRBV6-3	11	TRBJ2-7	TGTGCCAGCAAACAACTAGCGGAGCAGTACTTC	CASKQLAEQYF
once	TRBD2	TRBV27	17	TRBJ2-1	TGTGCCAGCAGTTCACGACTAGCGGGAGGCCGAAACAATGAGCAGTTCTTC	CASSSRLAGGRNNEQFF
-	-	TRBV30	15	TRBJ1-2	TGTGCCTGGAGTGTAATAGGAACGGACACCTATGGCTACACCTTC	CAWSVIGTDTYGYTF
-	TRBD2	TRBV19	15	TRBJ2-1	TGTGCCAGTAGCCTAGCGGGAGGGCTTTTCGATGAGCAGTTCTTC	CASSLAGGLFDEQFF
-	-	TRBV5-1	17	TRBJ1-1	TGCGCCAGCAGCTCCTGGGGGGTCGGGACGAAGAACACTGAAGCTTTCTTT	CASSSWGVGTKNTEAFF
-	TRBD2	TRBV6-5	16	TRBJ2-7	TGTGCCAGCAGTACCAGCGGGGGGCAATCCTCCTACGAGCAGTACTTC	CASSTSGGQSSYEQYF
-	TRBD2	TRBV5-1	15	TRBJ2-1	TGCGCCAGCAGCTTAAGACTAGCGGGAGTCAATGAGCAGTTCTTC	CASSLRLAGVNEQFF
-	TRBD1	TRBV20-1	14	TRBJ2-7	TGTAGTGCTAGAGGCCACACAGGGGTGTACGAGCAGTACTTC	CSARGHTGVYEQYF
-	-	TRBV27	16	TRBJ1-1	TGTGCCAGCAGTTCAACCAGGGGCAGGATGAACACTGAAGCTTTCTTT	CASSSTRGRMNTEAFF
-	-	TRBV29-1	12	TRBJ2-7	TGCAGCGCCGGGGAGTTTACCTACGAGCAGTACTTC	CSAGEFTYEQYF
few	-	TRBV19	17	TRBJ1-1	TGTGCCAGTAGTATCCCCCGGCAACAAGGCCTGGTCACTGAAGCTTTCTTT	CASSIPRQQGLVTEAFF
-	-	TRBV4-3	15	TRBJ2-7	TGCGCCAGCAGCCAACTCGTCGGAGGGGGATACGAGCAGTACTTC	CASSQLVGGGYEQYF
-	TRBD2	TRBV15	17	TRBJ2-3	TGTGCCACCAGCAGCGCTATCCCCGGGACTAGCGGTTCGTCGCAGTATTTT	CATSSAIPGTSGSSQYF
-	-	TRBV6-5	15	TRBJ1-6	TGTGCCAGCAGTAGAACCGGGACCCGGGACTCACCCCTCCACTTT	CASSRTGTRDSPLHF
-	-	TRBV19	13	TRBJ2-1	TGTGCCAGTTCCGGGGATATTGCCCATGAGCAGTTCTTC	CASSGDIAHEQFF
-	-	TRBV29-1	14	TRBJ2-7	TGCAGCGTAGGAGCCGGGACTGGGACCTACGAGCAGTACTTC	CSVGAGTGTYEQYF
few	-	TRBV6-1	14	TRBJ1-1	TGTGCCAGCAGTGAATCGGGGAGGAACACTGAAGCTTTCTTT	CASSESGRNTEAFF
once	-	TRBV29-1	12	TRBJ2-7	TGCAGCGTTGCTGGAGGGGGAGGCGAGCAGTACTTC	CSVAGGGGEQYF
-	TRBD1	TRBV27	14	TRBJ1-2	TGTGCCAGCAGTGAGTACAGGGGGGACTATGGCTACACCTTC	CASSEYRGDYGYTF
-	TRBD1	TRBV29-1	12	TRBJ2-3	TGCAGCGTCGCGACAGGGTTGGATACGCAGTATTTT	CSVATGLDTQYF
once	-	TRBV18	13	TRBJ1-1	TGTGCCAGCTCACCCTCGGTGGACAGTGAAGCTTTCTTT	CASSPSVDSEAFF
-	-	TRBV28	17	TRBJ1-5	TGTGCCAGCCATTTGGCCCCCATTAAACCACCCAATCAGCCCCAGCATTTT	CASHLAPIKPPNQPQHF
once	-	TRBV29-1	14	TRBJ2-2	TGCAGCATCCGTAACGGGTGGCAATCAGGGGAGCTGTTTTTT	CSIRNGWQSGELFF
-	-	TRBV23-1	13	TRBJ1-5	TGCGCCAGACCACAGGGTAGGAATCAGCCCCAGCATTTT	CARPQGRNQPQHF
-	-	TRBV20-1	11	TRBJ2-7	TGCAGTGCTGGAATGACCTACGAGCAGTACTTC	CSAGMTYEQYF
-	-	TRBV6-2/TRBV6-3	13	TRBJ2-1	TGTGCCAGCAGTTACTATGTGGTTGGTGAGCAGTTCTTC	CASSYYVVGEQFF
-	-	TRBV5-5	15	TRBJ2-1	TGTGCCAGCAGACGAGGGGCGGACGCGTACAATGAGCAGTTCTTC	CASRRGADAYNEQFF
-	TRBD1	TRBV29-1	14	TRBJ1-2	TGCAGCGTTCCGGACAGGCCGTACCTACATGGCTACACCTTC	CSVPDRPYLHGYTF
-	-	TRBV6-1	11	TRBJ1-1	TGCGCCAGCAGCGCCCCCACTGAAGCTTTCTTT	CASSAPTEAFF
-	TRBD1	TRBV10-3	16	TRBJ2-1	TGTGCCATCAGTGCAGGACAGGGTAGCTCCTACAATGAGCAGTTCTTC	CAISAGQGSSYNEQFF
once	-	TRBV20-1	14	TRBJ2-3	TGCAGCTCCACACCGGGGGCCGGCACAGATACGCAGTATTTT	CSSTPGAGTDTQYF
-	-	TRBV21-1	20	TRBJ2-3	TGTGCCAGCAACACTCGGACTAGCGGGGGAGAGATAACTAGCACAGATACGCAGTATTTT	CASNTRTSGGEITSTDTQYF